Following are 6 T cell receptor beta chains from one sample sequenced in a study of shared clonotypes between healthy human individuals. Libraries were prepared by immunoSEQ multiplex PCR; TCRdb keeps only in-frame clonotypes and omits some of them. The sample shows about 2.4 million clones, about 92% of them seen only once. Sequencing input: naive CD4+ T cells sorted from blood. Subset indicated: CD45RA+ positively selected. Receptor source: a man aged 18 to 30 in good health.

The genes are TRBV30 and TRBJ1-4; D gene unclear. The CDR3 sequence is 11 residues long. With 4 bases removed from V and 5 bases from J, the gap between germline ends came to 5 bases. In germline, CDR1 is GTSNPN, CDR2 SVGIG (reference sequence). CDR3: CAWMGNEKLFF. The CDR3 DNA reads TGTGCCTGGATGGGAAATGAAAAACTGTTTTTT. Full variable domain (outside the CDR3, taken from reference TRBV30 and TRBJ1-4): SQTIHQWPATLVQPVGSPLSLECTVEGTSNPNLYWYRQAAGRGLQLLFYSVGIGQISSEVPQNLSASRPQDRQFILSSKKLLLSDSGFYLCAWMGNEKLFFGSGTQLSVL.

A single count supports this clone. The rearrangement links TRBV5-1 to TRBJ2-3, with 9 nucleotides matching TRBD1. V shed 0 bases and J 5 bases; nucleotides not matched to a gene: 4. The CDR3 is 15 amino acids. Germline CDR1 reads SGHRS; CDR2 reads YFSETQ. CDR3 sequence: CASSLDRGQVDTQYF. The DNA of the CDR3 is TGCGCCAGCAGCTTGGACAGGGGGCAGGTAGATACGCAGTATTTT. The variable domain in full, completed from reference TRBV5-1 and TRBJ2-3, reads KAGVTQTPRYLIKTRGQQVTLSCSPISGHRSVSWYQQTPGQGLQFLFEYFSETQRNKGNFPGRFSGRQFSNSRSEMNVSTLELGDSALYLCASSLDRGQVDTQYFGPGTRLTVL.

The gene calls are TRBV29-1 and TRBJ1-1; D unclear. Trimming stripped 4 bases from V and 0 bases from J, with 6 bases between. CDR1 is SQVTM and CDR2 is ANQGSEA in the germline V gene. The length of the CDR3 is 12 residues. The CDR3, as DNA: TGCAGCGTTGGGGTTATGAACACTGAAGCTTTCTTT. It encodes CSVGVMNTEAFF.

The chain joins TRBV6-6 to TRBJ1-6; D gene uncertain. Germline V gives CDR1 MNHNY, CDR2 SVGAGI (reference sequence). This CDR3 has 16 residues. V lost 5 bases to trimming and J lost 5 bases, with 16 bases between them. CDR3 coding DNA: TGTGCCAGCAGTAATGGCCTGCGTACGGATAATTCACCCCTCCACTTT. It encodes CASSNGLRTDNSPLHF.

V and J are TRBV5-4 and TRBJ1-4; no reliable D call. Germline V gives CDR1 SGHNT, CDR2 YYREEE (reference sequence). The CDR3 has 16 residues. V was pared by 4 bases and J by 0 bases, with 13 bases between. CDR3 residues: CASSPGWGATNEKLFF. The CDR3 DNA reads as TGTGCCAGCAGCCCCGGGTGGGGTGCAACTAATGAAAAACTGTTTTTT. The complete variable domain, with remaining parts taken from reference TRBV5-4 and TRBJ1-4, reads ETGVTQSPTHLIKTRGQQVTLRCSSQSGHNTVSWYQQALGQGPQFIFQYYREEENGRGNFPPRFSGLQFPNYSSELNVNALELDDSALYLCASSPGWGATNEKLFFGSGTQLSVL.

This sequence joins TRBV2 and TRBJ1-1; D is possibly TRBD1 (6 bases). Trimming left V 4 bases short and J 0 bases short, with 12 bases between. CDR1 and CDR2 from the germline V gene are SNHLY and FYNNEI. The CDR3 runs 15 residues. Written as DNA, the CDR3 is TGTGCCAGCAGTGGACAGGCTGTTATGAACACTGAAGCTTTCTTT. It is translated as CASSGQAVMNTEAFF.